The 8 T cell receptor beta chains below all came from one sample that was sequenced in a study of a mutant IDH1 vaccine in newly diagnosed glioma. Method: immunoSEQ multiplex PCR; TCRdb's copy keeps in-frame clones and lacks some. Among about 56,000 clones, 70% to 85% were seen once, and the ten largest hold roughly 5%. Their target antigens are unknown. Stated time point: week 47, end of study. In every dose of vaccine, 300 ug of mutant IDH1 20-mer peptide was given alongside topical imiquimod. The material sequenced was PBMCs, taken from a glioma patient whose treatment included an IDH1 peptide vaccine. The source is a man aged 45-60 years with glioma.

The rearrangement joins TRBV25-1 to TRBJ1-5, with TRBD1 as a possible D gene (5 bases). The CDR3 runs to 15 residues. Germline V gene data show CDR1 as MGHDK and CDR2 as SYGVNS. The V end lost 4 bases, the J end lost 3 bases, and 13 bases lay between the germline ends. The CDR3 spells CASSASGTYNQPQHF. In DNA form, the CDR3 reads TGTGCCAGCAGTGCCTCCGGGACGTACAATCAGCCCCAGCATTTT.

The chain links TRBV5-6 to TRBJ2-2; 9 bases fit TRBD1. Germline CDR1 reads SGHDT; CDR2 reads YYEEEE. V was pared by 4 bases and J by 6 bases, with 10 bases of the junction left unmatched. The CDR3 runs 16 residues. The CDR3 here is CASSLKDRGLSGELFF. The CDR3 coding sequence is TGTGCCAGCAGCCTGAAGGACAGGGGTTTATCCGGGGAGCTGTTTTTT. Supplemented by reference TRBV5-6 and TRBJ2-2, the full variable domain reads DAGVTQSPTHLIKTRGQQVTLRCSPKSGHDTVSWYQQALGQGPQFIFQYYEEEERQRGNFPDRFSGHQFPNYSSELNVNALLLGDSALYLCASSLKDRGLSGELFFGEGSRLTVL.

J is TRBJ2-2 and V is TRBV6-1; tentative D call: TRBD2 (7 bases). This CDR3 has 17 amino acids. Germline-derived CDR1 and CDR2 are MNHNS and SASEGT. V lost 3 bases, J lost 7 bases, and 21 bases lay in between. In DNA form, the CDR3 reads TGTGCCAGCAGTGAGGGAGCCGGGGGGCGGACGGGCGGGGAGCTGTTTTTT. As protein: CASSEGAGGRTGGELFF.

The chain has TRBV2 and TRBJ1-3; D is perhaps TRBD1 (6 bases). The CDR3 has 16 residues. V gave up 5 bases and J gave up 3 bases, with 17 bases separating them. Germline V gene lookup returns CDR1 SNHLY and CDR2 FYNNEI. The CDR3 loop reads CASSPEGGFGGNTIYF. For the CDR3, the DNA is TGTGCCAGCAGTCCTGAGGGGGGTTTCGGTGGAAACACCATATATTTT.

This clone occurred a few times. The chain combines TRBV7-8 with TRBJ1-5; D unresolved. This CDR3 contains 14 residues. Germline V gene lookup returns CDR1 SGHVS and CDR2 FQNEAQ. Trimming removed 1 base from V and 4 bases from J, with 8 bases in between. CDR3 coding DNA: TGTGCCAGCAGCTTAGGTATAGGGAATCAGCCCCAGCATTTT. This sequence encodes CASSLGIGNQPQHF.

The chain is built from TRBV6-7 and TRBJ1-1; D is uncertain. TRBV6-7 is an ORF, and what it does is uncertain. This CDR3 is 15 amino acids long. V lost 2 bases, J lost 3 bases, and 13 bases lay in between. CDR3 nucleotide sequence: TGTGCCAGCAGTTACCTAGGGAATGGGGACACTGAAGCTTTCTTT. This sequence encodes CASSYLGNGDTEAFF.

CDR3 sequence reads: CASSLRDRGAEAFF. The CDR3 DNA reads TGTGCCAGTAGTCTCCGGGACAGGGGAGCTGAAGCTTTCTTT. The chain links TRBV19 to TRBJ1-1; 10 bases fit TRBD1. CDR3 size: 14 residues. Germline V gives CDR1 LNHDA, CDR2 SQIVND (reference sequence). Germline trimming cut 5 bases from V and 6 bases from J; bases unmatched to any gene: 6.

In DNA, the CDR3 is TGCGCCAGCAGCCAAACGGAAAGCAATCAGCCCCAGCATTTT. Protein: CASSQTESNQPQHF. The rearrangement uses TRBV4-1 and TRBJ1-5; no reliable D call. The V end lost 2 bases, the J end lost 1 base, and 6 bases lay between the germline ends. The germline V gene encodes CDR1 MGHRA and CDR2 YSYEKL. CDR3 length: 14 amino acids.